These 16 T cell receptor beta chains came from one sample sequenced in a study of shared clonotypes between healthy human individuals (dated by TCRdb to about 2020). Library generation was performed with the immunoSEQ multiplex PCR assay. What TCRdb holds here is the immuneACCESS table cut down to in-frame rearrangements. Part of the clones is not present; checked against another copy, under half of the missing clones reflect an unresolved V gene, and the others are unexplained. For this sample there are 400,000 to 600,000 clones; 95% to 97% appear just once. The top ten hold about 0.06% of the sample. The sequencing sample was made of naive CD4+ T cells sorted from blood. What the cell subset or site label conveys for this sample: CD45RA+ positively selected. The receptor set was obtained from a woman younger than 45 in good health.

This clone has a single count. The chain links TRBV15 to TRBJ2-7; 14 nucleotides agree with TRBD2. The CDR3 is 17 residues long. Unmatched junction bases numbered 5, after V lost 1 base and J lost 3 bases. CDR1 LNHNV and CDR2 YYDKDF come from the germline V gene (reference sequence). The CDR3 DNA is TGTGCCACCAGCAGAGGCGGGACTAGCGGGGGTATCTACGAGCAGTACTTC. Protein product: CATSRGGTSGGIYEQYF.

The rearrangement joins TRBV19 to TRBJ1-5; D gene uncertain. The CDR3 has 14 residues. Germline V lookup: CDR1 LNHDA, CDR2 SQIVND (reference sequence). V dropped 5 bases and J dropped 3 bases, with 11 bases sitting between them. The CDR3 DNA follows: TGTGCCAGTAGTGTGGGGAGGGTCAATCAGCCCCAGCATTTT. Its protein is CASSVGRVNQPQHF.

This clone appeared once. This chain uses TRBV28 with TRBJ1-3; D is unclear. This CDR3 comprises 12 residues. Germline V lookup: CDR1 MDHEN, CDR2 SYDVKM. Trimming shortened V by 6 bases and J by 4 bases, and 7 bases separated the two germline ends. The CDR3 bases are TGTGCCAGCAGACTACTGGGAAACACCATATATTTT. Residues: CASRLLGNTIYF.

This rearrangement joins TRBV2 to TRBJ2-5; 9 bases line up with TRBD2. Germline CDR1 and CDR2: SNHLY and FYNNEI. Trimming took 11 bases from V and 6 from J; bases not matched to a gene: 10. The CDR3 is 13 amino acids. The CDR3, as DNA: TGTGCCGTCAGGCGGGAGGGCGGCCAGACCCAGTACTTC. It encodes CAVRREGGQTQYF.

The chain's CDR3 is CASTLRGIGYNEQFF. The CDR3, as DNA: TGCGCCAGCACCTTAAGAGGTATTGGATACAATGAGCAGTTCTTC. The chain carries TRBV5-1 and TRBJ2-1; no clear D gene. This CDR3 is built from 15 residues. V was clipped by 6 bases and J by 4 bases, with 17 bases between them. From germline, CDR1 is SGHRS and CDR2 YFSETQ.

The chain recombines TRBV28 with TRBJ2-7; 15 nucleotides line up with TRBD2. Germline V gene data show CDR1 as MDHEN and CDR2 as SYDVKM. There are 14 residues in the CDR3. V gave up 6 bases and J gave up 10 bases; unmatched junction bases: 7. CDR3 sequence reads: CASRAGTSGRPQYF. DNA of the CDR3: TGTGCCAGCAGAGCCGGGACTAGCGGGAGGCCCCAGTACTTC.

V usage is TRBV6-1 and J usage is TRBJ2-5; 8 bases are shared with TRBD1. From germline, CDR1 is MNHNS and CDR2 SASEGT. This CDR3 is built from 15 residues. V was clipped by 4 bases and J by 5 bases; unmatched bases: 9. CDR3 sequence (DNA): TGTGCCAGCAGTGTTCGGACAGGGTTGGTGGAGACCCAGTACTTC. Translating gives CASSVRTGLVETQYF.

This clone was counted a single time. V gene TRBV5-4 combines with J gene TRBJ2-5; D uncertain. The CDR3 spans 13 residues. The germline CDR1 and CDR2 sequences are SGHNT and YYREEE (reference sequence). V lost 4 bases and J lost 0, with 7 bases in between. The CDR3 here is CASSRPDQETQYF. DNA of the CDR3: TGTGCCAGCAGCCGCCCAGACCAAGAGACCCAGTACTTC.

V and J are TRBV19 and TRBJ1-1; a possible D gene is TRBD1 (5 bases). The CDR3 is 16 amino acids. Trimming left V 3 bases short and J 3 bases short, with 17 bases between. Germline-derived CDR1 and CDR2 are LNHDA and SQIVND (reference sequence). This chain's CDR3 is CASSIRGGAGDTEAFF. The DNA of the CDR3 is TGTGCCAGTAGTATCCGGGGCGGGGCCGGGGACACTGAAGCTTTCTTT.

The V gene is TRBV2, the J gene TRBJ2-4, with 9 bases fitting TRBD1. The germline gives CDR1 SNHLY, CDR2 FYNNEI. With V trimmed by 6 bases and J by 4 bases, 4 bases remained unmatched. The CDR3 sequence is 14 residues long. The DNA of the CDR3 is TGTGCCAGCAGAGCCGGGACAGGGAAAAACATTCAGTACTTC. Protein: CASRAGTGKNIQYF.

The V and J genes are TRBV30 and TRBJ1-1; D might be TRBD1 (5 bases). This CDR3 spans 14 amino acids. Trimming took off 4 bases at V and 0 bases at J, with 12 bases between the two ends. Germline CDR1 reads GTSNPN; CDR2 reads SVGIG (reference sequence). The CDR3 nucleotides are TGTGCCTGGAAAGGGAGACAGCTGAACACTGAAGCTTTCTTT. Translated, it gives CAWKGRQLNTEAFF.

The genes are TRBV7-2 and TRBJ2-7; tentatively, D is TRBD1 (6 bases). Trimming removed 10 bases from V and 1 base from J, with 11 bases in between. Germline CDR1 SGHTA, CDR2 FQGNSA. CDR3 length equals 12 residues. This chain's CDR3 is CAIADRSYEQYF. The CDR3 coding sequence is TGTGCCATTGCCGACAGGTCCTACGAGCAGTACTTC.

The gene calls are TRBV28 and TRBJ2-7, with D possibly TRBD1 on 6 matching bases. The ends were cut back, 6 bases at V and 4 bases at J, with 16 bases in the middle. The V gene's germline CDR1 is MDHEN and CDR2 SYDVKM. The CDR3 extends over 14 amino acids. Here the CDR3 reads CASRPQGFRYEQYF. The CDR3 bases are TGTGCCAGCAGGCCCCAGGGGTTTCGTTACGAGCAGTACTTC.

This clone is a singleton in its sample. The gene calls are TRBV2 and TRBJ2-2; D perhaps matches TRBD1 (7 bases). The V and J ends lost 7 bases and 5 bases respectively, with 29 bases between them. Germline assignment: CDR1 SNHLY and CDR2 FYNNEI. This CDR3 region has 19 residues. The CDR3 spells CASIPAGQTVPVRTGELFF. As DNA, the CDR3 is TGTGCCAGCATCCCCGCGGGACAGACCGTCCCCGTTAGGACCGGGGAGCTGTTTTTT.

DNA of the CDR3: TGTGCCAGCAGCCCCCGACAGGGGGCCTTTGAAAAACTGTTTTTT. Protein sequence: CASSPRQGAFEKLFF. The V and J genes are TRBV16 and TRBJ1-4; 10 bases map to TRBD1. After removal of 4 bases from V and 7 bases from J, the junction contained 6 bases not matched to a gene. CDR1 and CDR2 from the germline V gene are KGHSY and FQNENV. The CDR3 loop spans 15 amino acids. The variable domain in full, completed from reference TRBV16 and TRBJ1-4, reads GEEVAQTPKHLVRGEGQKAKLYCAPIKGHSYVFWYQQVLKNEFKFLISFQNENVFDETGMPKERFSAKCLPNSPCSLEIQATKLEDSAVYFCASSPRQGAFEKLFFGSGTQLSVL.

A single count supports this clone. V and J are TRBV5-1 and TRBJ2-5, with D possibly TRBD1 on 6 matching bases. Germline CDR1 reads SGHRS; CDR2 reads YFSETQ. Trimming took 6 bases from V and 7 from J, leaving 16 bases between them. The CDR3 spans 13 residues. Here the CDR3 DNA reads TGCGCCAGCAAAGGGGGTGATGCGGGGACCCAGTACTTC. Protein: CASKGGDAGTQYF. Full variable domain (missing parts from reference TRBV5-1 and TRBJ2-5): KAGVTQTPRYLIKTRGQQVTLSCSPISGHRSVSWYQQTPGQGLQFLFEYFSETQRNKGNFPGRFSGRQFSNSRSEMNVSTLELGDSALYLCASKGGDAGTQYFGPGTRLLVL.